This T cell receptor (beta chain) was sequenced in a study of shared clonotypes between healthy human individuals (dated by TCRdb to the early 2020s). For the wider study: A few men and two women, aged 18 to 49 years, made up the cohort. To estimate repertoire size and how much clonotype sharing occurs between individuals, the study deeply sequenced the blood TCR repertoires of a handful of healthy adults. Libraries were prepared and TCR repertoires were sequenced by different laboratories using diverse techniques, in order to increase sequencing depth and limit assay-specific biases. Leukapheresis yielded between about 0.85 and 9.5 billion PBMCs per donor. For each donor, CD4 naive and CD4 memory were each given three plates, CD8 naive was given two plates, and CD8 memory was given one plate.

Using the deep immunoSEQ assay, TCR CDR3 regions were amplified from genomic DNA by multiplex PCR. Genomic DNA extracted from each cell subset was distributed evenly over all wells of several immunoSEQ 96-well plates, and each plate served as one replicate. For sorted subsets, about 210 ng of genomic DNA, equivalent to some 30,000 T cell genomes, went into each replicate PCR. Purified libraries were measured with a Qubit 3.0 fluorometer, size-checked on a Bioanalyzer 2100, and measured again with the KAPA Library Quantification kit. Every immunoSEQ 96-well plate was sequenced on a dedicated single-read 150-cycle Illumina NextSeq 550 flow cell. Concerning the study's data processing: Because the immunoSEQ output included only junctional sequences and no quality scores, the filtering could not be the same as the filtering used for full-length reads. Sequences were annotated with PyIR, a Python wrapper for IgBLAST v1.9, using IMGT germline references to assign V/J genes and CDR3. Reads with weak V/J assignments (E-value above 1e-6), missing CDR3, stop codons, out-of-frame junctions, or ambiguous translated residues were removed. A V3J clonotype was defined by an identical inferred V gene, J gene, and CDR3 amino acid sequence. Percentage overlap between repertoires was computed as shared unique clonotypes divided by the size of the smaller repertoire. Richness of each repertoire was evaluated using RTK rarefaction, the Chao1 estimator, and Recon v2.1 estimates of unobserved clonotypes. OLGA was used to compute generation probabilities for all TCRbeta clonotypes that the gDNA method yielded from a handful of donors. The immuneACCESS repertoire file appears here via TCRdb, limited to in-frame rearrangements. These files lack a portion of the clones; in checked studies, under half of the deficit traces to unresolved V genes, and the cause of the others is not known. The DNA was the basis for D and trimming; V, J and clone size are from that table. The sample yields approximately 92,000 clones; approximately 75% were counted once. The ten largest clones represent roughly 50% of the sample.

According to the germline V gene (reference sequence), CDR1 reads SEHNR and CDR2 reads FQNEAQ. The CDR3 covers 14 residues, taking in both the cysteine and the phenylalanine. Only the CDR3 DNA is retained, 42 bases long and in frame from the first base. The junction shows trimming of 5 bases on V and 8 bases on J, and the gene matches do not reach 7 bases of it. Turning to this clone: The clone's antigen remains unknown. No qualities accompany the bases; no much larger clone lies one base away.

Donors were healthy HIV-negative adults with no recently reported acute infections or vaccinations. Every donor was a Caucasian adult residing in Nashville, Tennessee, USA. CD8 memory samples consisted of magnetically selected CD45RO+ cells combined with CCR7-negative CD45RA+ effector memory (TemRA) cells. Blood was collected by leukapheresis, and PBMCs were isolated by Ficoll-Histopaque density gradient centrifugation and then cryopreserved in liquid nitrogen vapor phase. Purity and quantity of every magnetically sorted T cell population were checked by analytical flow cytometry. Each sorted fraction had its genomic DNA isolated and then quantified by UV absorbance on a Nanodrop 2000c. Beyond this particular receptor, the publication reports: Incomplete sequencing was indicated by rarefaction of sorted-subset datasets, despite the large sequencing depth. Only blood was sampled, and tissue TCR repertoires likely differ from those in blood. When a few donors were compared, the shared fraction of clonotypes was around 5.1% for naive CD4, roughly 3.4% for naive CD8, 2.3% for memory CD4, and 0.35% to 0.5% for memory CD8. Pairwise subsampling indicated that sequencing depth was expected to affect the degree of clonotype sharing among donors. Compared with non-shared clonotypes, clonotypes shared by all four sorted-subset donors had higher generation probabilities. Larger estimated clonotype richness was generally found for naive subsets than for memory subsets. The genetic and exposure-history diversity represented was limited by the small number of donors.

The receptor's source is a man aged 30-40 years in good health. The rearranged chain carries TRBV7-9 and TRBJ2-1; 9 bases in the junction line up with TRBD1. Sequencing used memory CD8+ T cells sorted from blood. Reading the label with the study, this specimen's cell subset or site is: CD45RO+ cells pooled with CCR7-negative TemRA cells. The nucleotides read TGTGCCAGCAGCAGGGGGACAGGGTTTGATGAGCAGTTCTTC. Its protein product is CASSRGTGFDEQFF. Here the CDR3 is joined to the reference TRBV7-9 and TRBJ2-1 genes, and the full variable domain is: DTGVSQNPRHKITKRGQNVTFRCDPISEHNRLYWYRQTLGQGPEFLTYFQNEAQLEKSRLLSDRFSAERPKGSFSTLEIQRTEQGDSAMYLCASSRGTGFDEQFFGPGTRLTVL.